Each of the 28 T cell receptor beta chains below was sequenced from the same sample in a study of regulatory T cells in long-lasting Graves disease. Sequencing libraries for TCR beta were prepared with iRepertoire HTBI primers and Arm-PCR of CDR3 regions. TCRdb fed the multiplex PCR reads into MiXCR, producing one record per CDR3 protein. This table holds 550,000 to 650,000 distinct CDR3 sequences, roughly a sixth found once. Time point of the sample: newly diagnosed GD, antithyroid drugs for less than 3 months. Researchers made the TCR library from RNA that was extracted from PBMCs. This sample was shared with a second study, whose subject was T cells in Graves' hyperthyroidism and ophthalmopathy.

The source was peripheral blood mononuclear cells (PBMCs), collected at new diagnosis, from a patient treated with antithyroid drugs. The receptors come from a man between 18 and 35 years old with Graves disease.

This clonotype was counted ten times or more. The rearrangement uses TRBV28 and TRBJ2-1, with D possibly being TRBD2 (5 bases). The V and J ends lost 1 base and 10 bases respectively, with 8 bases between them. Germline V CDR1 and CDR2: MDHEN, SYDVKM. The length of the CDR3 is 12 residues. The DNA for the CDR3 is TGTGCCAGCAGTTTATTGCGGAGGGAGCAGTTCTTC. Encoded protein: CASSLLRREQFF.

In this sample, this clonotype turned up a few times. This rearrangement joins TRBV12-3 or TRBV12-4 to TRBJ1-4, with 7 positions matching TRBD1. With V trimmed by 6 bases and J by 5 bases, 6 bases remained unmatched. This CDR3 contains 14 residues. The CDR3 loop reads CASRQGQPNEKLFF. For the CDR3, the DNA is TGTGCCAGCAGACAGGGACAGCCAAATGAAAAACTGTTTTTT.

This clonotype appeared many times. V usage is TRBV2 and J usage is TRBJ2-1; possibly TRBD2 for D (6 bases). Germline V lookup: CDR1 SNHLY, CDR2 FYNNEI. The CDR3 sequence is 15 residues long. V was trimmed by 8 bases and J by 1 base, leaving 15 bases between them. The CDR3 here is CASYGADYSYNEQFF. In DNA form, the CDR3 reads TGTGCCAGCTACGGAGCGGACTATTCCTACAATGAGCAGTTCTTC.

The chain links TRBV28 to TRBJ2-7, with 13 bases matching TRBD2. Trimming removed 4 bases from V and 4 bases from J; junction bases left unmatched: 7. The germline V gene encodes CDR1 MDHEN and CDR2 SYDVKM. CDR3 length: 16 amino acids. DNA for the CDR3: TGTGCCAGCAGTTCCTGGACTAGCGGGAGTGTATACGAGCAGTACTTC. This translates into CASSSWTSGSVYEQYF. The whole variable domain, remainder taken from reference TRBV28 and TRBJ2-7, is DVKVTQSSRYLVKRTGEKVFLECVQDMDHENMFWYRQDPGLGLRLIYFSYDVKMKEKGDIPEGYSVSREKKERFSLILESASTNQTSMYLCASSSWTSGSVYEQYFGPGTRLTVT.

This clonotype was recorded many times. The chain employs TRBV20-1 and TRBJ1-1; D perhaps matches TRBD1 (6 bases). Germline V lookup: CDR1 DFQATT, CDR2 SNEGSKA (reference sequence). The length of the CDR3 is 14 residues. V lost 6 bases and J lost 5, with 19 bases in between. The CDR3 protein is CSAPRDRRKTEAFF. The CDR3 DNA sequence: TGCAGTGCCCCGAGAGACAGGAGGAAGACTGAAGCTTTCTTT.

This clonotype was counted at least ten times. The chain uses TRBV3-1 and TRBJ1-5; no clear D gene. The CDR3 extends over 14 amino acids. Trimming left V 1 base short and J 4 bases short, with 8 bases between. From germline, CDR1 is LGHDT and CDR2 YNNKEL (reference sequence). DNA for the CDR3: TGTGCCAGCAGCCAAGGACGGATTAATCAGCCCCAGCATTTT. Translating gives CASSQGRINQPQHF.

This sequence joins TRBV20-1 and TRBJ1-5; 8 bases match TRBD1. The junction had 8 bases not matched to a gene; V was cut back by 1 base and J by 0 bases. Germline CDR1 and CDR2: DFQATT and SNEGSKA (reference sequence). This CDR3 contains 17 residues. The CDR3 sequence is CSARGGTGGYSNQPQHF. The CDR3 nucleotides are TGCAGTGCTAGAGGGGGGACAGGCGGTTATAGCAATCAGCCCCAGCATTTT.

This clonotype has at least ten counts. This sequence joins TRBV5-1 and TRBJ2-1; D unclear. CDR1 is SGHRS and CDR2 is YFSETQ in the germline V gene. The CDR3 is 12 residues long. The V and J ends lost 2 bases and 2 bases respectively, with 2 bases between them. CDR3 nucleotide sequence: TGCGCCAGCAGCTTCACCTACAATGAGCAGTTCTTC. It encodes CASSFTYNEQFF.

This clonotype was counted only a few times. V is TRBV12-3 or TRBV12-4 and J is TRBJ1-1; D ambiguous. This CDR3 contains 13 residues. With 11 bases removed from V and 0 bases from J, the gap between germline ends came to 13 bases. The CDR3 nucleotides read TGTGCCTCAGTTGCAGCCTTGAACACTGAAGCTTTCTTT. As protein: CASVAALNTEAFF.

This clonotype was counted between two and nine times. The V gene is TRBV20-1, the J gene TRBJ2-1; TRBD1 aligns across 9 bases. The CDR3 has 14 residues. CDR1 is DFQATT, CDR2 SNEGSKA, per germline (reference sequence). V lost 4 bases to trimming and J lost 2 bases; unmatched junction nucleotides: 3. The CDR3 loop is CSAKGQGPYNEQFF. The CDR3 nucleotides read TGCAGTGCTAAGGGACAGGGACCCTACAATGAGCAGTTCTTC.

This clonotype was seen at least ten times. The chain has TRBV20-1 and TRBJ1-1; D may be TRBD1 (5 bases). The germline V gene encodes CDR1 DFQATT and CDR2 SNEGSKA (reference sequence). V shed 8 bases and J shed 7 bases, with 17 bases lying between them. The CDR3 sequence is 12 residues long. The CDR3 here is CSPRGGKIEAFF. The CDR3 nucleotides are TGCAGTCCACGGGGGGGAAAGATTGAAGCTTTCTTT.

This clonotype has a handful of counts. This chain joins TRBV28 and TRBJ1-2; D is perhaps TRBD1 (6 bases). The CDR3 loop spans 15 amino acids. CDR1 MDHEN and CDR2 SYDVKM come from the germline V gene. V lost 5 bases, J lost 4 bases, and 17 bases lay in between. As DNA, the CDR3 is TGTGCCAGCAGTGCCACAGGGAGGTCTATCTATGGCTACACCTTC. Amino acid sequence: CASSATGRSIYGYTF.

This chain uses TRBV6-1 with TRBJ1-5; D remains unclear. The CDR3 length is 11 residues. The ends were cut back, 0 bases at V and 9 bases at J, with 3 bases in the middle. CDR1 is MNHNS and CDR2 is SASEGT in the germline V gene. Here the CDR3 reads CASSEAPPQHF. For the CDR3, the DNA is TGTGCCAGCAGTGAAGCGCCGCCCCAGCATTTT.

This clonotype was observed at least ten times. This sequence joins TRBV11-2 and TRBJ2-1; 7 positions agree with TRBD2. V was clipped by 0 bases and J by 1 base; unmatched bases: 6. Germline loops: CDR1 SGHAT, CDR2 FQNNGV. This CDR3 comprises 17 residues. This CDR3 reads CASSLELAINSYNEQFF. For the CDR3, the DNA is TGTGCCAGCAGCTTAGAACTAGCGATCAATTCCTACAATGAGCAGTTCTTC.

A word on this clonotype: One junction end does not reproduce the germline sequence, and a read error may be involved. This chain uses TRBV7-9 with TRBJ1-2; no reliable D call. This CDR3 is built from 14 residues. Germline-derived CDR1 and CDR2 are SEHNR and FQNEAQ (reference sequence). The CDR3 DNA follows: TGTGCCAGCAGCTTAGGGGGATACAACTGTGGCTACACCTTC. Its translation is CASSLGGYNCGYTF.

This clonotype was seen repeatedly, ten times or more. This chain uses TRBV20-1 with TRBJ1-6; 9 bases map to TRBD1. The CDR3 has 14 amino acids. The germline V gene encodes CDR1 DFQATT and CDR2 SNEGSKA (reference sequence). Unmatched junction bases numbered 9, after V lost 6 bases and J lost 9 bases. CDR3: CSATSGTGFSPLHF. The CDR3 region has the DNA TGCAGTGCGACCTCCGGGACAGGGTTTTCACCCCTCCACTTT.

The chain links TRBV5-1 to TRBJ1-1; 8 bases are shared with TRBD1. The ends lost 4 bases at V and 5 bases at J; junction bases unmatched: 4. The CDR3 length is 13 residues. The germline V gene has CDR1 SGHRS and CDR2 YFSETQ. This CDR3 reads CASSRTGMTEAFF. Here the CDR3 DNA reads TGCGCCAGCAGCCGGACAGGGATGACTGAAGCTTTCTTT.

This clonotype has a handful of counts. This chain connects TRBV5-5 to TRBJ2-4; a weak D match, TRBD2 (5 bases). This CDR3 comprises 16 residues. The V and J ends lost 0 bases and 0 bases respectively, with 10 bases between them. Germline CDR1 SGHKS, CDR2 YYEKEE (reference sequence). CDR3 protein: CASSLERSLAKNIQYF. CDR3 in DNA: TGTGCCAGCAGCTTGGAGCGGTCCCTAGCCAAAAACATTCAGTACTTC.

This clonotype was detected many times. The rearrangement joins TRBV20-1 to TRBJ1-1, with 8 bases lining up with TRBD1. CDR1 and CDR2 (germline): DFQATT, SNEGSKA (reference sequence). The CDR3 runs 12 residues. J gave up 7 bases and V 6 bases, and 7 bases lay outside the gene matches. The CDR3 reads CSATDRGYEAFF. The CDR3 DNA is TGCAGTGCAACTGACAGGGGTTATGAAGCTTTCTTT.

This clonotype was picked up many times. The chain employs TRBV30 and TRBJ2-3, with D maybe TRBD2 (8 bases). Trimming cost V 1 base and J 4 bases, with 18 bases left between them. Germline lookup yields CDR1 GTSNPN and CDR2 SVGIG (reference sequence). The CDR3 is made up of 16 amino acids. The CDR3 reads CAWSAGLAGTADTQYF. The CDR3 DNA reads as TGTGCCTGGAGTGCAGGACTAGCAGGGACAGCAGATACGCAGTATTTT.

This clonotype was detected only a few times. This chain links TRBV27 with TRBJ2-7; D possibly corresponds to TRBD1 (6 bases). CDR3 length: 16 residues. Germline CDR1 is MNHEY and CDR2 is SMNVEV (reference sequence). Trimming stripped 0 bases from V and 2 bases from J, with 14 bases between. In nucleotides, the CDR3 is TGTGCCAGCAGTTTATCGGCCTTGTCAGGGGCCTACGAGCAGTACTTC. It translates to CASSLSALSGAYEQYF.

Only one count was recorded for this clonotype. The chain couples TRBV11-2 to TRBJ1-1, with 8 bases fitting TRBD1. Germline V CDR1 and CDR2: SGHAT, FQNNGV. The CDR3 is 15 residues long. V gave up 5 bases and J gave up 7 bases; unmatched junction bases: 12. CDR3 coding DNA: TGTGCCAGCAGCGAACCGTTCAGGGGGCGAGGTGAAGCTTTCTTT. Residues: CASSEPFRGRGEAFF.

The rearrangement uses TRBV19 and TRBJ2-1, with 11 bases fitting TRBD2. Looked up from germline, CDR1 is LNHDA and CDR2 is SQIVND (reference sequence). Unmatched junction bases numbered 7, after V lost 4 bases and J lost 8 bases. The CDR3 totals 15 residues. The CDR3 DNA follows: TGTGCCAGTAGTAGGGTAGCGGGGGGGGTGGATGAGCAGTTCTTC. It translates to CASSRVAGGVDEQFF.

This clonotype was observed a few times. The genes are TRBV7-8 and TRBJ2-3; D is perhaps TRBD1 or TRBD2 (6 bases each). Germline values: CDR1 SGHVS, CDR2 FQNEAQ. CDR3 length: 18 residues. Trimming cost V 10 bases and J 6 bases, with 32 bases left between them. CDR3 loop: CATKGEGGPRRGTDTQYF. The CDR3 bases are TGTGCCACCAAGGGAGAGGGAGGCCCTAGGAGGGGGACCGATACGCAGTATTTT.

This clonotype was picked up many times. DNA for the CDR3: TGTGCCAGCAGTTTCAGGGCCAGGAGGACCTACAATGAGCAGTTCTTC. It encodes CASSFRARRTYNEQFF. The chain recombines TRBV28 with TRBJ2-1; D is tentatively TRBD1 or TRBD2 (5 bases each). In germline, CDR1 is MDHEN, CDR2 SYDVKM. This CDR3 spans 16 amino acids. Trimming stripped 3 bases from V and 2 bases from J, with 14 bases between.

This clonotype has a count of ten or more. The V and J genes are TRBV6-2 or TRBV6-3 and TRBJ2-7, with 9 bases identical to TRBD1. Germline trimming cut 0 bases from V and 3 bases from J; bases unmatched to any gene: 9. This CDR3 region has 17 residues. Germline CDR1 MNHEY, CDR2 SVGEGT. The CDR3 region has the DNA TGTGCCAGCAGTTACTCCCCCAGGACAGGGGTGGACTACGAGCAGTACTTC. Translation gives CASSYSPRTGVDYEQYF.

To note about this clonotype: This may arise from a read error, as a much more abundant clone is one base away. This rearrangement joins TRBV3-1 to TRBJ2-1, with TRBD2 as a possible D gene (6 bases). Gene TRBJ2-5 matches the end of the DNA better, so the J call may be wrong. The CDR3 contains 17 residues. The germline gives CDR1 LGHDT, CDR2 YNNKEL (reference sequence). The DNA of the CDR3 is TGTGCCAGCAGCCAAGTCCTTAGCGGACTAAAGGGAGAGACCCAGTACTTC. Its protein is CASSQVLSGLKGETQYF.

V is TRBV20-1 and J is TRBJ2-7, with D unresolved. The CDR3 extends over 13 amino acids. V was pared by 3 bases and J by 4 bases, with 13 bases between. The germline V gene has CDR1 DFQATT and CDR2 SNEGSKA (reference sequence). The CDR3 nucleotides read TGCAGTGCTAGTGGCGGAGAAACTTACGAGCAGTACTTC. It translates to CSASGGETYEQYF.